A selection of T cell receptor beta chains follows, all from one sample in a study of blood T cell repertoires in COVID-19. The table came from immunoSEQ multiplex PCR; TCRdb's copy has only in-frame clones and leaves some out. In the table there are around 270,000 clones, 80% to 85% of which are singletons. The sequenced material came from peripheral blood. The receptors derive from a person between 65 and 79 years old with COVID-19, enrolled during active disease. The CDR3 runs from the conserved cysteine through the conserved F or W. Clone size is shown for a subset of rows, as once, few, many or a class of expanded clone.

clone size: NA; V gene: TRBV5-1; CDR3 protein: CASSKDSYSNQPQHF
clone size: NA; V gene: TRBV24-1; CDR3 protein: CATSEKQGWGETQYF
clone size: NA; V gene: TRBV7-2; CDR3 protein: CASSPGPQVNTQYF
clone size: NA; V gene: TRBV19; CDR3 protein: CASSGTGNQPQHF
clone size: NA; V gene: TRBV7-9; CDR3 protein: CASSLQGTGANVLTF
clone size: NA; V gene: TRBV3-1/TRBV3-2; CDR3 protein: CASSRRQGQMRGYTF
clone size: NA; V gene: TRBV13; CDR3 protein: CASSLEGQGLYEQYF
clone size: few; V gene: TRBV7-8; CDR3 protein: CASSLVLSYRTGELFF
clone size: few; V gene: TRBV10-2; CDR3 protein: CASSESGVWTGEEQFF
clone size: NA; V gene: TRBV3-1/TRBV3-2; CDR3 protein: CASRGAVQGFSPLHF
clone size: NA; V gene: TRBV27; CDR3 protein: CASSLSPMNPQETQYF
clone size: NA; V gene: TRBV19; CDR3 protein: CASSRDYTDTQYF
clone size: NA; V gene: TRBV27; CDR3 protein: CASSLAAGWDQPQHF
clone size: NA; V gene: TRBV18; CDR3 protein: CASSPPFQETQYF
clone size: NA; V gene: TRBV6-5; CDR3 protein: CATLPGVANYGYTF
clone size: NA; V gene: TRBV5-5; CDR3 protein: CASSLWPTGNQPQHF
clone size: NA; V gene: TRBV2; CDR3 protein: CASSENRGNSPLHF
clone size: NA; V gene: TRBV10-3; CDR3 protein: CATSGTDLNTEAFF
clone size: NA; V gene: TRBV28; CDR3 protein: CASSLGRSGGINQPQHF
clone size: NA; V gene: TRBV3-1/TRBV3-2; CDR3 protein: CASSQRLAGWSNEQFF
clone size: NA; V gene: TRBV6-5; CDR3 protein: CASTPGGVNEQFF
clone size: NA; V gene: TRBV14; CDR3 protein: CASAARGKGETQYF